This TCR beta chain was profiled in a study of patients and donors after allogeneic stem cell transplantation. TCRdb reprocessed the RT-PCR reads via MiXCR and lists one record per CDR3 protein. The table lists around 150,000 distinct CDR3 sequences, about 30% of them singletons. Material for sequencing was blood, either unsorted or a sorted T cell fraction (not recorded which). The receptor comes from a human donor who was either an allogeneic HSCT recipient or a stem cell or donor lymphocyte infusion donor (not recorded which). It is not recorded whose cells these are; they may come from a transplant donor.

The CDR3 nucleotides read TGTGCCAGCTTACCGGGCCCGGCGATGGATGAGCAGTTCTTC. Its translation: CASLPGPAMDEQFF. The chain has TRBV7-9 and TRBJ2-1; the D is unclear. Germline CDR1 reads SEHNR; CDR2 reads FQNEAQ (reference sequence). The germline V and J ends were trimmed by 8 bases and 8 bases, with 19 bases remaining between them. This CDR3 has 14 amino acids.